These 9 T cell receptor beta chains were sequenced from one sample in a study of glioma-infiltrating T cells after dendritic cell vaccination. Measured with immunoSEQ multiplex PCR; TCRdb has only the in-frame clones, and not every one. The sample yields under 130,000 clones, roughly 76% seen once. The specimen comprised blood, sampled before dendritic cell vaccination. These TCRs come from a human donor with glioblastoma.

The chain recombines TRBV5-4 with TRBJ1-1; no clear D gene. Trimming shortened V by 4 bases and J by 6 bases, and 13 bases separated the two germline ends. This CDR3 region has 13 residues. Germline V gene sequence: CDR1 SGHNT, CDR2 YYREEE (reference sequence). CDR3 nucleotides: TGTGCCAGCAGCCTGAGGTCTTCCCCTGAAGCTTTCTTT. Its protein product is CASSLRSSPEAFF.

The chain joins TRBV7-9 to TRBJ2-2; D may be TRBD2 (5 bases). Germline-derived CDR1 and CDR2 are SEHNR and FQNEAQ (reference sequence). This CDR3 has 17 residues. V was trimmed by 11 bases and J by 4 bases, leaving 26 bases between them. CDR3 nucleotide sequence: TGTGCCTTAAAGCCCGGGGAAGGATACTCTGGCACCGGGGAGCTGTTTTTT. Residues: CALKPGEGYSGTGELFF.

The CDR3 region has the DNA TGCGCCAGCAGCCAAGACCTCGACAGGGAATACAATGAGCAGTTCTTC. Protein: CASSQDLDREYNEQFF. J is TRBJ2-1 and V is TRBV4-3; TRBD1 matches at 7 bases. Per germline, CDR1 LGHNA and CDR2 YSLEER. The CDR3 runs 16 residues. J was trimmed by 4 bases and V by 0 bases; bases with no gene match: 6.

This clone was seen a few times. This chain links TRBV5-1 with TRBJ1-4; D unclear. The germline CDR1 and CDR2 sequences are SGHRS and YFSETQ. The CDR3 is 15 amino acids. With 1 base removed from V and 0 bases from J, the gap between germline ends came to 7 bases. The CDR3 spells CASSLLGATNEKLFF. CDR3 DNA sequence: TGCGCCAGCAGCTTGCTCGGGGCAACTAATGAAAAACTGTTTTTT. The full variable domain, in which reference TRBV5-1 and TRBJ1-4 provide the parts outside the CDR3, is KAGVTQTPRYLIKTRGQQVTLSCSPISGHRSVSWYQQTPGQGLQFLFEYFSETQRNKGNFPGRFSGRQFSNSRSEMNVSTLELGDSALYLCASSLLGATNEKLFFGSGTQLSVL.

The chain links TRBV5-1 to TRBJ2-7; 9 positions agree with TRBD1. The CDR3 length is 14 residues. After removal of 5 bases from V and 6 bases from J, the junction contained 9 bases not matched to a gene. From germline, CDR1 is SGHRS and CDR2 YFSETQ. DNA of the CDR3: TGCGCCAGCAGTTACGGGACAGGGAGTTTCGAGCAGTACTTC. This sequence encodes CASSYGTGSFEQYF.

This rearrangement joins TRBV4-3 to TRBJ1-2; TRBD1 aligns across 7 bases. There are 15 residues in the CDR3. Trimming cost V 1 base and J 5 bases; bases outside gene matches: 7. Germline V gene lookup returns CDR1 LGHNA and CDR2 YSLEER. DNA for the CDR3: TGCGCCAGCAGCCAAGTGAGGGGGCGCGGGTATGGCTACACCTTC. Translating it yields CASSQVRGRGYGYTF.

This rearrangement joins TRBV6-4 to TRBJ2-1; 11 bases map to TRBD2. CDR3 size: 16 residues. Trimming removed 0 bases from V and 2 bases from J; junction bases left unmatched: 0. Looked up from germline, CDR1 is MRHNA and CDR2 is SNTAGT. The CDR3 here is CASSDSTSGAYNEQFF. CDR3 bases: TGTGCCAGCAGTGACTCGACTAGCGGGGCCTACAATGAGCAGTTCTTC.

This clone has a single count. This chain links TRBV5-1 with TRBJ2-5; D might be TRBD1 (6 bases). CDR1 SGHRS and CDR2 YFSETQ come from the germline V gene. The CDR3 runs 14 residues. Trimming left V 1 base short and J 5 bases short, with 12 bases between. The CDR3 coding sequence is TGCGCCAGCAGCTTGTCAGGACAGCGGGAGACCCAGTACTTC. It translates to CASSLSGQRETQYF.

This chain links TRBV7-2 with TRBJ1-6; D may be TRBD1 (5 bases). Germline CDR1 reads SGHTA; CDR2 reads FQGNSA. The CDR3 extends over 13 amino acids. V lost 4 bases and J 9 bases, leaving 10 bases between the germline ends. The CDR3 protein is CASSYGGGSPLHF. The CDR3 DNA is TGTGCCAGCAGCTATGGGGGGGGTTCACCCCTCCACTTT.